These 30 T cell receptor beta chains were sequenced from one sample in a study of PD-1 blockade in classical Hodgkin lymphoma (TCRdb year 2020). The time point label here, explained by the study, means: cycle 2 day 1 (C2D1) of nivolumab. Relapse after autologous stem cell transplantation had occurred in all trial patients, and cohorts A, B and C were distinguished by prior brentuximab vedotin exposure. Library creation used the immunoSEQ multiplex PCR assay. TCRdb's version of the immuneACCESS table is confined to in-frame rearrangements and falls short of the full clone set. An unresolved V gene accounts for under half of the shortfall where checked; the remainder is of unknown origin. For this sample there are some 95,000 clones; about 88% appear just once. The top ten hold around 11% of the sample. Sequences were derived from peripheral blood mononuclear cells (PBMCs), sampled before the second cycle of nivolumab. The receptors come from a human donor with classical Hodgkin lymphoma.

V gene TRBV18 combines with J gene TRBJ1-1; 8 positions match TRBD1. Germline trimming cut 3 bases from V and 3 bases from J; bases unmatched to any gene: 6. This CDR3 region has 15 residues. Germline V lookup: CDR1 KGHSH, CDR2 LQKENI. The CDR3 sequence: CASSPVGTGDTEAFF. For the CDR3, the DNA is TGTGCCAGCTCACCTGTGGGGACAGGTGACACTGAAGCTTTCTTT. Looking up the rest from reference TRBV18 and TRBJ1-1 gives the full variable domain: NAGVMQNPRHLVRRRGQEARLRCSPMKGHSHVYWYRQLPEEGLKFMVYLQKENIIDESGMPKERFSAEFPKEGPSILRIQQVVRGDSAAYFCASSPVGTGDTEAFFGQGTRLTVV.

The chain recombines TRBV28 with TRBJ2-5, with D possibly matching TRBD1 (6 bases). The CDR3 runs 14 residues. Germline CDR1 and CDR2: MDHEN and SYDVKM. V lost 3 bases and J lost 5, with 13 bases in between. This CDR3 reads CASSFAGASETQYF. The CDR3 coding sequence is TGTGCCAGCAGTTTTGCAGGGGCGTCTGAGACCCAGTACTTC. Based on the CDR3 plus reference TRBV28 and TRBJ2-5, the full variable domain is DVKVTQSSRYLVKRTGEKVFLECVQDMDHENMFWYRQDPGLGLRLIYFSYDVKMKEKGDIPEGYSVSREKKERFSLILESASTNQTSMYLCASSFAGASETQYFGPGTRLLVL.

The CDR3 here is CASSQDRPPNEQFF. DNA of the CDR3: TGTGCCAGCAGCCAGGACAGACCCCCCAATGAGCAGTTCTTC. This chain connects TRBV5-4 to TRBJ2-1; D is perhaps TRBD1 (6 bases). This CDR3 is 14 amino acids long. V dropped 4 bases and J dropped 6 bases, with 14 bases sitting between them. CDR1 and CDR2 (germline): SGHNT, YYREEE (reference sequence).

The chain employs TRBV7-2 and TRBJ2-7; weak D call: TRBD1 (6 bases). The V gene lost 5 bases and the J gene lost 6 bases, with 23 bases spanning the gap. This CDR3 is built from 16 residues. Germline V CDR1 and CDR2: SGHTA, FQGNSA. As DNA, the CDR3 is TGTGCCAGCAGCGAACCGTTCAACAGGGTGTCTGGCGAGCAGTACTTC. Protein product: CASSEPFNRVSGEQYF. The full variable domain, its missing parts supplied by reference TRBV7-2 and TRBJ2-7, is GAGVSQSPSNKVTEKGKDVELRCDPISGHTALYWYRQSLGQGLEFLIYFQGNSAPDKSGLPSDRFSAERTGGSVSTLTIQRTQQEDSAVYLCASSEPFNRVSGEQYFGPGTRLTVT.

The chain is built from TRBV10-3 and TRBJ2-7, with 11 bases identical to TRBD2. CDR3 size: 16 residues. CDR1 is ENHRY and CDR2 is SYGVKD in the germline V gene. The junction had 14 bases not matched to a gene; V was cut back by 6 bases and J by 7 bases. The CDR3 loop reads CAISDPGTSGPREQYF. The CDR3 nucleotides read TGTGCCATCAGCGATCCCGGGACTAGCGGACCGAGGGAGCAGTACTTC.

This chain joins TRBV5-4 and TRBJ1-1; D remains ambiguous. The CDR3 runs to 13 residues. V gave up 1 base and J gave up 1 base, with 5 bases separating them. CDR1 is SGHNT and CDR2 is YYREEE in the germline V gene (reference sequence). The CDR3 sequence is CASSLFQNTEAFF. CDR3 DNA sequence: TGTGCCAGCAGCTTGTTCCAGAACACTGAAGCTTTCTTT.

The CDR3 DNA is TGTGCCAGCAGGGAGACTAGCGGAGCCTACGAGCAGTACTTC. It translates to CASRETSGAYEQYF. The rearrangement joins TRBV28 to TRBJ2-7; TRBD2 matches 9 bases. The germline V gene has CDR1 MDHEN and CDR2 SYDVKM. After removal of 6 bases from V and 2 bases from J, the junction contained 5 bases not matched to a gene. The CDR3 has 14 amino acids.

V gene TRBV7-2 combines with J gene TRBJ2-5; D not resolved. Germline loops: CDR1 SGHTA, CDR2 FQGNSA. Trimming removed 3 bases at V and 6 bases at J, with 2 bases between. The CDR3 consists of 10 residues. CDR3 nucleotides: TGTGCCAGCAGCTTGCAGACCCAGTACTTC. This encodes CASSLQTQYF.

V is TRBV27 and J is TRBJ1-1, with D uncertain. The CDR3 has 13 amino acids. Germline lookup yields CDR1 MNHEY and CDR2 SMNVEV (reference sequence). The V end lost 6 bases, the J end lost 0 bases, and 8 bases lay between the germline ends. The CDR3 DNA reads as TGTGCCAGCAGGGAGGTTTTGAACACTGAAGCTTTCTTT. Translated: CASREVLNTEAFF.

The chain carries TRBV6-1 and TRBJ2-1, with 9 bases matching TRBD2. Per the germline V gene, CDR1 is MNHNS and CDR2 is SASEGT. This CDR3 contains 13 residues. With V trimmed by 9 bases and J by 7 bases, 7 bases remained unmatched. The CDR3 is CASSGGIPNEQFF. The CDR3 DNA reads TGTGCCAGTAGCGGGGGCATCCCGAATGAGCAGTTCTTC.

The chain carries TRBV28 and TRBJ2-3; no clear D gene. Germline V gene sequence: CDR1 MDHEN, CDR2 SYDVKM. V was shortened by 3 bases and J by 3 bases, with 4 bases between the two germline ends. The CDR3 sequence is 12 residues long. The CDR3 spells CASSLRTDTQYF. In DNA form, the CDR3 reads TGTGCCAGCAGTTTGCGGACAGATACGCAGTATTTT.

This clone was detected a few times. The chain couples TRBV6-1 to TRBJ2-1; D is perhaps TRBD1 or TRBD2 (5 bases each). CDR3 size: 14 residues. Germline CDR1 and CDR2: MNHNS and SASEGT. V was shortened by 7 bases and J by 4 bases, with 14 bases between the two germline ends. CDR3 nucleotide sequence: TGTGCCAGCATGAGGGGACCGACGTACAATGAGCAGTTCTTC. Protein: CASMRGPTYNEQFF.

The chain employs TRBV4-1 and TRBJ2-3; TRBD2 might be the D (6 bases). Trimming stripped 0 bases from V and 2 bases from J, with 12 bases between. The germline CDR1 and CDR2 sequences are MGHRA and YSYEKL. The CDR3 sequence is 16 residues long. CDR3 sequence reads: CASSQEAGKYTDTQYF. Here the CDR3 DNA reads TGCGCCAGCAGCCAAGAGGCGGGAAAGTACACAGATACGCAGTATTTT.

The gene calls are TRBV10-3 and TRBJ1-5; a possible D gene is TRBD1 (5 bases). The germline V gene has CDR1 ENHRY and CDR2 SYGVKD. Trimming took 4 bases from V and 7 from J, leaving 11 bases between them. There are 13 residues in the CDR3. In DNA form, the CDR3 reads TGTGCCATCAGTGGTGGAGGGGAACAGCCCCAGCATTTT. It codes for CAISGGGEQPQHF.

This clone has only one observation. The V call is TRBV9, the J call TRBJ2-3; D gene ambiguous. The germline gives CDR1 SGDLS, CDR2 YYNGEE. Trimming stripped 2 bases from V and 0 bases from J, with 7 bases between. This CDR3 contains 14 residues. The CDR3 DNA follows: TGTGCCAGCAGCGTTGCGGCGAGCACAGATACGCAGTATTTT. Residues: CASSVAASTDTQYF.

The gene calls are TRBV7-8 and TRBJ2-2; 8 nucleotides align to TRBD1. Germline V gene lookup returns CDR1 SGHVS and CDR2 FQNEAQ. The CDR3 spans 15 residues. V gave up 6 bases and J gave up 1 base; unmatched junction bases: 4. CDR3: CASSSGTGNTGELFF. The CDR3 DNA follows: TGTGCCAGCAGTTCCGGGACAGGGAACACCGGGGAGCTGTTTTTT.

The V call is TRBV4-1, the J call TRBJ2-5; 7 bases align to TRBD2. The V gene end was trimmed by 1 base and the J gene end by 2 bases; junction bases not matched to a gene: 4. Per germline, CDR1 MGHRA and CDR2 YSYEKL. The CDR3 length is 15 residues. As DNA, the CDR3 is TGCGCCAGCAGCCAAGTTGGACTAGGACAAGAGACCCAGTACTTC. This gives the protein CASSQVGLGQETQYF.

V and J are TRBV9 and TRBJ2-2, with 11 nucleotides matching TRBD2. Germline V gene lookup returns CDR1 SGDLS and CDR2 YYNGEE. The CDR3 loop spans 16 amino acids. Germline trimming cut 2 bases from V and 4 bases from J; bases unmatched to any gene: 4. Here the CDR3 reads CASSVGSGGGTGELFF. The DNA of the CDR3 is TGTGCCAGCAGCGTGGGTAGCGGGGGGGGCACCGGGGAGCTGTTTTTT.

The rearrangement uses TRBV6-1 and TRBJ2-3; D may be TRBD1 (5 bases). CDR1 and CDR2 from the germline V gene are MNHNS and SASEGT. V dropped 6 bases and J dropped 2 bases, with 15 bases sitting between them. CDR3 length: 15 residues. The CDR3 protein is CASRVGQGYTDTQYF. The CDR3 coding sequence is TGTGCCAGCAGGGTCGGGCAGGGATACACAGATACGCAGTATTTT.

V and J are TRBV4-1 and TRBJ2-1; TRBD1 matches 10 bases. This CDR3 is 15 amino acids long. J lost 7 bases, V lost 4 bases, and 7 bases had no gene match. Germline loops: CDR1 MGHRA, CDR2 YSYEKL. Written as DNA, the CDR3 is TGCGCCAGCAGCCCTCCGGACAGGGGGAGTAATGAGCAGTTCTTC. Amino acid sequence: CASSPPDRGSNEQFF.

The V and J genes are TRBV19 and TRBJ1-1, with D possibly matching TRBD1 (6 bases). Germline V gene lookup returns CDR1 LNHDA and CDR2 SQIVND (reference sequence). CDR3 size: 14 residues. Trimming removed 6 bases at V and 1 base at J, with 12 bases between. In nucleotides, the CDR3 is TGTGCCAGTAGCCACAGGGCCCAGAACACTGAAGCTTTCTTT. Translation: CASSHRAQNTEAFF.

This clone is a singleton in its sample. This sequence joins TRBV4-1 and TRBJ2-5; D not resolved. V was shortened by 4 bases and J by 5 bases, with 17 bases between the two germline ends. The CDR3 contains 15 residues. In germline, CDR1 is MGHRA, CDR2 YSYEKL. This CDR3 reads CASSPGQQVGETQYF. CDR3 coding DNA: TGCGCCAGCAGCCCCGGCCAGCAGGTGGGGGAGACCCAGTACTTC.

The rearrangement joins TRBV7-9 to TRBJ2-4; possibly TRBD1 for D (6 bases). Per germline, CDR1 SEHNR and CDR2 FQNEAQ (reference sequence). Trimming shortened V by 6 bases and J by 11 bases, and 20 bases separated the two germline ends. The CDR3 has 14 residues. The CDR3 loop is CASSPPGTQVFQYF. In DNA, the CDR3 is TGTGCCAGCAGTCCACCCGGGACACAAGTCTTTCAGTACTTC.

In its sample, this clone was seen once. The chain recombines TRBV2 with TRBJ1-1; no clear D. Per germline, CDR1 SNHLY and CDR2 FYNNEI. The CDR3 sequence is 16 residues long. Trimming shortened V by 3 bases and J by 3 bases, and 17 bases separated the two germline ends. Written as DNA, the CDR3 is TGTGCCAGCAGTGAGGGTGTTTGGGGAGGAGACACTGAAGCTTTCTTT. Translating it yields CASSEGVWGGDTEAFF.

V and J are TRBV6-1 and TRBJ1-1; unclear D gene. This CDR3 spans 13 amino acids. V dropped 7 bases and J dropped 0 bases, with 9 bases sitting between them. CDR1 MNHNS and CDR2 SASEGT come from the germline V gene. CDR3 nucleotides: TGTGCCAGCAACGAGTGGGTGAACACTGAAGCTTTCTTT. Protein: CASNEWVNTEAFF.

This clone was seen once. The J gene is TRBJ2-3, the V gene TRBV2, with 9 bases that match TRBD1. The CDR3 is 14 residues long. Germline V lookup: CDR1 SNHLY, CDR2 FYNNEI. V gave up 6 bases and J gave up 2 bases; unmatched junction bases: 3. The CDR3 DNA reads as TGTGCCAGCAGCGGACAGGGGTACACAGATACGCAGTATTTT. This sequence encodes CASSGQGYTDTQYF.

This rearrangement joins TRBV11-2 to TRBJ2-7; D possibly matches TRBD1 or TRBD2 (5 bases each). From germline, CDR1 is SGHAT and CDR2 FQNNGV. V shed 1 base and J shed 7 bases, with 23 bases lying between them. This CDR3 region has 17 residues. In nucleotides, the CDR3 is TGTGCCAGCAGCTTAGTGGGTCGGGGCGGCCCTACGGGGGAGCAGTACTTC. It codes for CASSLVGRGGPTGEQYF.

A few counts support this clone. The chain uses TRBV20-1 and TRBJ1-1; no clear D. The germline gives CDR1 DFQATT, CDR2 SNEGSKA (reference sequence). This CDR3 comprises 11 residues. Trimming took off 5 bases at V and 7 bases at J, with 11 bases between the two ends. The CDR3 DNA sequence: TGCAGTGCTCTTAACGGACTTGAAGCTTTCTTT. Translated: CSALNGLEAFF.

This clone was observed a single time. This sequence joins TRBV13 and TRBJ2-5; 15 bases fit TRBD2. The V gene end was trimmed by 0 bases and the J gene end by 3 bases; junction bases not matched to a gene: 2. The CDR3 has 17 residues. The V gene's germline CDR1 is PRHDT and CDR2 FYEKMQ (reference sequence). The CDR3 loop is CASSLGGLAGGEETQYF. The CDR3 DNA reads as TGTGCCAGCAGCTTAGGGGGACTAGCGGGAGGAGAAGAGACCCAGTACTTC.

The chain couples TRBV5-6 to TRBJ2-1; 8 nucleotides agree with TRBD2. With 6 bases clipped from V and 0 bases from J, the junction kept 8 bases outside the gene matches. Germline loops: CDR1 SGHDT, CDR2 YYEEEE. The CDR3 is 16 residues long. The CDR3: CASTYESGSSYNEQFF. CDR3 nucleotide sequence: TGTGCCAGCACCTACGAGAGCGGGAGCTCCTACAATGAGCAGTTCTTC.